This TCR beta chain was sequenced during a study of patients and donors after allogeneic stem cell transplantation. TCRdb ran MiXCR on the RT-PCR reads and lists one entry per CDR3 protein. This sample has about 960,000 distinct CDR3 sequences, with about a sixth found just once. The CDR3 is 14 residues long. The germline V and J ends were trimmed by 4 bases and 5 bases, with 15 bases remaining between them. Looked up from germline, CDR1 is SEHNR and CDR2 is FQNEAQ (reference sequence). The sequencing input was blood, either unsorted or a sorted T cell fraction (not recorded which). The TCR originated in a human donor who was either an allogeneic HSCT recipient or a stem cell or donor lymphocyte infusion donor (not recorded which). It is not recorded whose cells these are; they may come from a transplant donor. This rearrangement joins TRBV7-9 to TRBJ2-7, with a possible D match to TRBD2 (6 bases). The CDR3 sequence is CASSYRGSGNEQYF. For the CDR3, the DNA is TGTGCCAGCAGCTACCGGGGGTCGGGTAACGAGCAGTACTTC.